A single T cell receptor beta chain is shown here with its context. This sample was included in a study of T cell responses to AZD1222 COVID-19 vaccine. Profiling relied on immunoSEQ multiplex PCR, and the TCRdb table lists in-frame clones only, not all of them. The sample comprises 110,000 to 150,000 clones, about nine tenths of which are singletons, and 1.9% rests with the top ten. This TCR was sampled from an adult who received the AZD1222 COVID-19 vaccine. Sequenced here: peripheral blood, sampled 28 days after the second AZD1222 dose.

The CDR3 DNA sequence: TGTGCCTGGAGTGTAGGGGGACAGGGAGCAGGAAACACCATATATTTT. It is translated as CAWSVGGQGAGNTIYF. The chain uses TRBV30 and TRBJ1-3, with 9 bases aligning to TRBD1. Germline CDR1 and CDR2: GTSNPN and SVGIG (reference sequence). This CDR3 is built from 16 residues. With V trimmed by 0 bases and J by 4 bases, 7 bases remained unmatched.